Shown below are 8 T cell receptor beta chains from a single sample sequenced in a study of neoadjuvant anti-PD-1 for oral cavity cancer. Method: immunoSEQ multiplex PCR; TCRdb's copy keeps in-frame clones and lacks some. The data contain more than 30,000 clones, approximately 40% of them singletons. Time point in this sample: after neoadjuvant nivolumab, at surgical resection. The material sequenced was tumor tissue, taken after nivolumab (anti-PD-1) treatment. The receptors were gathered from a person aged 40 to 85 with oral cavity squamous cell carcinoma.

The chain carries TRBV7-2 and TRBJ2-1; D tentatively fits TRBD1 or TRBD2 (7 bases each). The CDR3 extends over 15 amino acids. The germline V and J ends were trimmed by 7 bases and 4 bases, with 17 bases remaining between them. Per germline, CDR1 SGHTA and CDR2 FQGNSA. In DNA form, the CDR3 reads TGTGCCAGCAAGCCAGGGGGGGGTAGGTACAATGAGCAGTTCTTC. Its protein is CASKPGGGRYNEQFF.

The chain has TRBV7-7 and TRBJ2-7; 10 bases line up with TRBD1. The CDR3 sequence is 14 residues long. Trimming took 5 bases from V and 2 from J; bases not matched to a gene: 3. CDR1 is SSHAT, CDR2 FNYEAQ, per germline (reference sequence). In nucleotides, the CDR3 is TGTGCCAGCAGCCCCGGGACAGGGGCCTACGAGCAGTACTTC. As protein: CASSPGTGAYEQYF.

The genes are TRBV11-3 and TRBJ2-7, with 11 bases lining up with TRBD2. The CDR3 is 15 amino acids. V was pared by 5 bases and J by 8 bases, with 11 bases of the junction left unmatched. Germline values: CDR1 SGHNT, CDR2 YENEEA. CDR3 loop: CASSPGTSGRGQQYF. CDR3 nucleotide sequence: TGTGCCAGCAGCCCCGGGACTAGCGGAAGGGGACAGCAGTACTTC.

The chain links TRBV15 to TRBJ2-2; no reliable D call. CDR3 size: 13 residues. Deletions cut 5 bases from V and 6 bases from J, with 10 bases between. CDR1 is LNHNV and CDR2 is YYDKDF in the germline V gene (reference sequence). DNA of the CDR3: TGTGCCACCAGCGCTGGGATAGCCGGGGAGCTGTTTTTT. Encoded protein: CATSAGIAGELFF. Variable domain in full (rest from reference TRBV15 and TRBJ2-2): DAMVIQNPRYQVTQFGKPVTLSCSQTLNHNVMYWYQQKSSQAPKLLFHYYDKDFNNEADTPDNFQSRRPNTSFCFLDIRSPGLGDTAMYLCATSAGIAGELFFGEGSRLTVL.

This clone was counted only a few times. The chain recombines TRBV5-8 with TRBJ2-7; D gene unclear. This CDR3 is built from 15 residues. Germline V CDR1 and CDR2: SGHTS, YDEGEE. Trimming stripped 4 bases from V and 1 base from J, with 15 bases between. CDR3 loop: CASSALLSVSYEQYF. In nucleotides, the CDR3 is TGTGCCAGCAGCGCCCTCCTTTCCGTATCCTACGAGCAGTACTTC.

The chain recombines TRBV9 with TRBJ2-3; D might be TRBD1 or TRBD2, each matching 5 bases. Germline CDR1 and CDR2: SGDLS and YYNGEE. The V gene lost 3 bases and the J gene lost 10 bases, with 15 bases spanning the gap. CDR3 length: 13 residues. CDR3 loop: CASSGGQTGPQYF. CDR3 in DNA: TGTGCCAGCAGCGGAGGGCAAACGGGGCCGCAGTATTTT.

The V call is TRBV29-1, the J call TRBJ1-2; 10 bases map to TRBD1. The CDR3 runs 13 residues. Germline V lookup: CDR1 SQVTM, CDR2 ANQGSEA. V shed 6 bases and J 5 bases; nucleotides not matched to a gene: 6. DNA for the CDR3: TGCAGCGTCCGGACAGGGGGTGGTTATGGCTACACCTTC. It is translated as CSVRTGGGYGYTF.

In this sample, this clone turned up many times. V and J are TRBV7-2 and TRBJ2-3, with D possibly being TRBD1 (6 bases). Per germline, CDR1 SGHTA and CDR2 FQGNSA. V shed 1 base and J shed 6 bases, with 11 bases lying between them. This CDR3 comprises 14 residues. CDR3 protein: CASSLDGTLDTQYF. DNA for the CDR3: TGTGCCAGCAGCTTAGACGGGACACTTGATACGCAGTATTTT.